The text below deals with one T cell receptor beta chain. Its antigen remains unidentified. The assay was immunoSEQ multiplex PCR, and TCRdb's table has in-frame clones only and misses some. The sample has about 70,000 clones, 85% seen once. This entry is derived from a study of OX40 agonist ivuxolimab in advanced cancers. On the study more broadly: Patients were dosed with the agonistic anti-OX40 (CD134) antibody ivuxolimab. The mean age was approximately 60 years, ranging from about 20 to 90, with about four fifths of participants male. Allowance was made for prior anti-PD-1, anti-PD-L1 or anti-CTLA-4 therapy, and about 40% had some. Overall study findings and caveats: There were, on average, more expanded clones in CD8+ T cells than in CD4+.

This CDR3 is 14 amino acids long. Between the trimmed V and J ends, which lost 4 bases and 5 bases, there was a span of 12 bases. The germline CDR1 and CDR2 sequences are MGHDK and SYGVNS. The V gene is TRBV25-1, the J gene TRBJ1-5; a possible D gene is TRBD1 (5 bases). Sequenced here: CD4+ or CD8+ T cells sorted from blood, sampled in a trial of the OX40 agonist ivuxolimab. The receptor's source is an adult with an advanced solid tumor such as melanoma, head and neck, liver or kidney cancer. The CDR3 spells CASSAPRGDQPQHF. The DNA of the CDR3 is TGTGCCAGCAGTGCACCAAGGGGCGATCAGCCCCAGCATTTT.